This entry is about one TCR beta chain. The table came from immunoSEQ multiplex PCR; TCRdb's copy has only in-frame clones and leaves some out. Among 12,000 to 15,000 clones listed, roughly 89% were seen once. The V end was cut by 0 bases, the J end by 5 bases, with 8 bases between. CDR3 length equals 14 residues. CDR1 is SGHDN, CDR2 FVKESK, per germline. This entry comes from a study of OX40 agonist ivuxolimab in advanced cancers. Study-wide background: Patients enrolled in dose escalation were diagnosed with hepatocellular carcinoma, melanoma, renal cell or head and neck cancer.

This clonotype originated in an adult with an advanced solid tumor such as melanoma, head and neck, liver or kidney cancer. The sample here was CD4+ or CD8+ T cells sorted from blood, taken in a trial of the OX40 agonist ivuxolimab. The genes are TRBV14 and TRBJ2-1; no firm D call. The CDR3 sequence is CASSQDTNHNEQFF. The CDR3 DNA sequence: TGTGCCAGCAGCCAAGATACTAACCACAATGAGCAGTTCTTC.